The source of this TCR beta chain is a study of blood T cells in healthy people across ages. The CDR3 totals 15 residues. Per the germline V gene, CDR1 is DFQATT and CDR2 is SNEGSKA (reference sequence). V was pared by 0 bases and J by 6 bases, with 18 bases between. Combining a sample-barcoded 5' primer with a J-beta primer mix, a second PCR ran for roughly 6 to 12 cycles. A single record per CDR3 protein comes from TCRdb applying MiXCR to the 5' RACE reads. There are roughly 1.4 million distinct CDR3 sequences in the sample; roughly 59% occur only once, and over 5% lies in the top ten. This clonotype came up a few times.

The sequenced material came from blood. This TCR derives from a man younger than 35 in good health. This sequence joins TRBV20-1 and TRBJ2-7; D possibly corresponds to TRBD2 (5 bases). CDR3 protein: CSARDLGLIPAEQYF. The CDR3 DNA sequence: TGCAGTGCTAGAGATCTTGGACTCATTCCTGCCGAGCAGTACTTC.